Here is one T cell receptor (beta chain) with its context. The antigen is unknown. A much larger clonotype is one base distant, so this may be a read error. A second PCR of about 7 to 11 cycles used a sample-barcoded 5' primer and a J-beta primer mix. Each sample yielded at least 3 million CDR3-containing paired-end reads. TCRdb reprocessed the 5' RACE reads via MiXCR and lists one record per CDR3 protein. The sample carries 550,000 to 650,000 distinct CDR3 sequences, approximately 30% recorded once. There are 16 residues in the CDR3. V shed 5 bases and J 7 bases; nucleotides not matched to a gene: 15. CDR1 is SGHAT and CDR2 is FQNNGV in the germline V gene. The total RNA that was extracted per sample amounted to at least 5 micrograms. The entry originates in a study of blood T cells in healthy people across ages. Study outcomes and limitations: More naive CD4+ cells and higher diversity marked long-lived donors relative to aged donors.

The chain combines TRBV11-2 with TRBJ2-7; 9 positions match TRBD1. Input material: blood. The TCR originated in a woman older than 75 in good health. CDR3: CASSPGTGNAYNEQYF. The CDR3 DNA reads TGTGCCAGCAGCCCCGGGACAGGGAATGCCTACAATGAGCAGTACTTC.